This T cell receptor (beta chain) was observed in a study of OX40 agonist ivuxolimab in advanced cancers. Measured with immunoSEQ multiplex PCR; TCRdb has only the in-frame clones, and not every one. The table shows some 69,000 clones, with 88% occurring only once. CDR3 length: 16 amino acids. V was trimmed by 4 bases and J by 2 bases, leaving 16 bases between them. The germline V gene encodes CDR1 KGHSH and CDR2 LQKENI. Notes on this clone: Its antigen remains unidentified.

Whole-study results and caveats: At 0.1 to 3.0 mg/kg, CD4+ and CD8+ blood T cells expanded clonally by week 6. Some nonresponders likewise displayed low normalized T-cell clonal expansion.

The V and J genes are TRBV18 and TRBJ2-3; a weak D match, TRBD1 (5 bases). The clonotype originates from an adult with an advanced solid tumor such as melanoma, head and neck, liver or kidney cancer. The sequenced sample was CD4+ or CD8+ T cells sorted from blood, obtained in a trial of the OX40 agonist ivuxolimab. CDR3 bases: TGTGCCAGCTCACAAAGGGGTCCACCCTACACAGATACGCAGTATTTT. This gives the protein CASSQRGPPYTDTQYF.